One sample yielded the 10 T cell receptor beta chains listed below, sequenced in a study of graft-versus-host responses after intestinal transplantation. Profiling relied on immunoSEQ multiplex PCR, and the TCRdb table lists in-frame clones only, not all of them. The data show 4,400 or so clones, about 80% seen once. Intraepithelial and lamina propria lymphocytes were freed from processed graft tissue. Here the sequenced sample was ileum tissue, taken about 130 days after intestinal transplantation. The receptors stem from a human patient who received an intestinal transplant, so some T cells may come from the graft donor.

The rearrangement links TRBV6-6 to TRBJ2-2, with a tentative D call TRBD2 (5 bases). This CDR3 spans 14 amino acids. Germline V gives CDR1 MNHNY, CDR2 SVGAGI (reference sequence). With 2 bases removed from V and 6 bases from J, the gap between germline ends came to 10 bases. CDR3 residues: CASSYVSEAGELFF. CDR3 nucleotides: TGTGCCAGCAGTTACGTATCGGAGGCCGGGGAGCTGTTTTTT.

The chain joins TRBV7-2 to TRBJ2-5; a weak D match, TRBD1 (6 bases). This CDR3 has 15 amino acids. From germline, CDR1 is SGHTA and CDR2 FQGNSA. The V gene lost 3 bases and the J gene lost 2 bases, with 13 bases spanning the gap. The CDR3 reads CASSFFGQKQETQYF. The CDR3 nucleotides read TGTGCCAGCAGCTTTTTCGGACAGAAACAAGAGACCCAGTACTTC.

This clone appeared a single time. The rearrangement joins TRBV4-3 to TRBJ2-4; no firm D call. V lost 3 bases to trimming and J lost 0 bases, with 12 bases between them. The CDR3 runs to 16 residues. Germline V gene sequence: CDR1 LGHNA, CDR2 YSLEER. CDR3 sequence reads: CASSHLHLLAKNIQYF. CDR3 bases: TGCGCCAGCAGCCATCTCCATCTTCTAGCCAAAAACATTCAGTACTTC.

The chain uses TRBV7-9 and TRBJ2-7; TRBD2 aligns across 7 bases. CDR1 is SEHNR and CDR2 is FQNEAQ in the germline V gene (reference sequence). V shed 0 bases, J shed 6 bases, and the junction held 5 bases outside the gene matches. CDR3 size: 14 residues. CDR3 coding DNA: TGTGCCAGCAGCTTAGCGGGAGGGCCGGGCGAGCAGTACTTC. This gives the protein CASSLAGGPGEQYF.

To note about this clone: At one end the junction does not follow the germline gene, possibly because of a read error. The same CDR3 is also encoded by other DNA sequences in this sample. The chain is built from TRBV7-3 and TRBJ2-3, with 7 bases aligning to TRBD2. This CDR3 contains 17 residues. Per germline, CDR1 SGHTA and CDR2 FQGTGA. CDR3 protein: CASSLIWLADSTDTQYF. The DNA of the CDR3 is TGTGCCAGCAGCTTAATATGGCTAGCGGATAGCACAGACACGCAGTATTTT.

V and J are TRBV6-5 and TRBJ1-6, with D possibly being TRBD1 (6 bases). The germline gives CDR1 MNHEY, CDR2 SVGAGI. V was trimmed by 1 base and J by 14 bases, leaving 18 bases between them. This CDR3 contains 15 residues. The CDR3 nucleotides read TGTGCCAGCAGTTACTGGATGACGGGGGGCTGGGCCCTCCACTTT. Its protein product is CASSYWMTGGWALHF.

The chain couples TRBV7-9 to TRBJ1-1; D perhaps matches TRBD1 (6 bases). This CDR3 has 14 residues. Trimming pared 5 bases from V and 1 base from J, leaving 11 bases between. Germline V CDR1 and CDR2: SEHNR, FQNEAQ (reference sequence). The CDR3 nucleotides read TGTGCCAGCAGCCTTTGGACAGAGAACACTGAAGCTTTCTTT. Translation: CASSLWTENTEAFF.

The rearrangement joins TRBV29-1 to TRBJ2-5; TRBD1 is a possible D gene (5 bases). The CDR3 is 15 residues long. V was trimmed by 1 base and J by 5 bases, leaving 17 bases between them. Per germline, CDR1 SQVTM and CDR2 ANQGSEA. DNA for the CDR3: TGCAGCGTTGAAGCGAGTACAGGTTGGATGGAGACCCAGTACTTC. It yields the protein CSVEASTGWMETQYF.

The chain carries TRBV27 and TRBJ2-1; 8 bases are shared with TRBD2. Germline CDR1 reads MNHEY; CDR2 reads SMNVEV (reference sequence). The length of the CDR3 is 16 residues. J gave up 3 bases and V 6 bases, and 10 bases lay outside the gene matches. The CDR3 reads CASRDYQRGFYNEQFF. For the CDR3, the DNA is TGTGCCAGCAGGGACTATCAGCGGGGGTTCTACAATGAGCAGTTCTTC.

The rearrangement joins TRBV21-1 to TRBJ1-6; TRBD1 is the table's D call, not checked against the DNA. TRBV21-1 is labeled a pseudogene. There are 17 residues in the CDR3. The CDR3 DNA reads as TGTGCCAGAATAAGCAGTGGTAGGATTTGGGCTAATTCACCCCTCCACTTT. This codes for CARISSGRIWANSPLHF.